Listed below are T cell receptor beta chains from one sample, sequenced in a study of T cell responses to AZD1222 COVID-19 vaccine. Generated by immunoSEQ multiplex PCR, the TCRdb table keeps only in-frame clones and is missing some. The data contain 95,000 to 100,000 clones, roughly nine tenths of them singletons. This material consisted of peripheral blood, taken on day 0 of AZD1222 vaccination. These receptor sequences come from an adult in good health. The CDR3 runs from the conserved cysteine through the conserved F or W. Each record gives: clone size, D gene, J gene, V gene, CDR3 DNA, CDR3 protein. A D gene is named only where the DNA matches it firmly. Not all rows give a size; the values are once, few, many and, for expanded clones, a class.

clone size: NA
D gene: NA
J gene: TRBJ2-3
V gene: TRBV10-3
CDR3 DNA: TGTGCCATCAGTGGGCTAGTGACAGATACGCAGTATTTT
CDR3 protein: CAISGLVTDTQYF

clone size: NA
D gene: TRBD1
J gene: TRBJ1-2
V gene: TRBV6-2/TRBV6-3
CDR3 DNA: TGTGCCAGCAGTTACCCGACAGGGAACTATGGCTACACCTTC
CDR3 protein: CASSYPTGNYGYTF

clone size: once
D gene: TRBD2
J gene: TRBJ2-2
V gene: TRBV5-4
CDR3 DNA: TGTGCCAGCACCTTGACTAGCGGTTCGAACACCGGGGAGCTGTTTTTT
CDR3 protein: CASTLTSGSNTGELFF

clone size: NA
D gene: NA
J gene: TRBJ2-7
V gene: TRBV18
CDR3 DNA: TGTGCCAGCTCACCACCCGCGACTACCTACGAGCAGTACTTC
CDR3 protein: CASSPPATTYEQYF

clone size: NA
D gene: NA
J gene: TRBJ1-1
V gene: TRBV27
CDR3 DNA: TGTGCCAGCAGTCTAGTAATGAGGTCGCAAGCTTTCTTT
CDR3 protein: CASSLVMRSQAFF

clone size: NA
D gene: NA
J gene: TRBJ2-1
V gene: TRBV5-1
CDR3 DNA: TGCGCCAGCAGCTTATTAGGGGCGGATGAGCAGTTCTTC
CDR3 protein: CASSLLGADEQFF

clone size: NA
D gene: TRBD1
J gene: TRBJ2-7
V gene: TRBV24-1
CDR3 DNA: TGTGCCACTGCGGACAGGGGGTTCGAGCAGTACTTC
CDR3 protein: CATADRGFEQYF

clone size: NA
D gene: NA
J gene: TRBJ1-1
V gene: TRBV2
CDR3 DNA: TGTGCCAGCAGGGTGAACACTGAAGCTTTCTTT
CDR3 protein: CASRVNTEAFF

clone size: NA
D gene: NA
J gene: TRBJ2-7
V gene: TRBV12-5
CDR3 DNA: TGTGCTAGTGGCCCCTTCCACAGCGGGCCCTACGAGCAGTACTTC
CDR3 protein: CASGPFHSGPYEQYF

clone size: NA
D gene: NA
J gene: TRBJ1-1
V gene: TRBV6-5
CDR3 DNA: TGTGCCAGCAGTTACTTTTACGGCAGACAGAACACTGAAGCTTTCTTT
CDR3 protein: CASSYFYGRQNTEAFF

clone size: few
D gene: NA
J gene: TRBJ2-1
V gene: TRBV7-2
CDR3 DNA: TGTGCCAGCAGCCTCCTACAGCGGAATGAGCAGTTCTTC
CDR3 protein: CASSLLQRNEQFF